This is a list of T cell receptor beta chains from one sample in a study of T cell clonotyping in hematopoietic cell transplantation. This table comes from immunoSEQ multiplex PCR, and its TCRdb copy is limited to in-frame clones, with some not included. This table has 26,000 or so clones, less than 85% appearing once. This sample comprised peripheral blood mononuclear cells, obtained before stem cell transplant. Every receptor here comes from a man aged 40-50 years with acute myeloid leukemia. Some clones in this sample may be carry-over from other donors' samples. Both conserved end residues are part of each CDR3. D genes are given only for firm matches. The listing skips clone size in some rows; elsewhere it reads once, few, many or a size class.

V gene	D gene	CDR3 length	J gene	clone size	CDR3 protein	CDR3 DNA
TRBV5-6	-	15	TRBJ1-6	-	CASSIYSANNSPLHF	TGTGCCAGCAGCATTTACAGCGCCAATAATTCACCCCTCCACTTT
TRBV9	TRBD2	17	TRBJ2-3	-	CASSVGAGLAGGNTQYF	TGTGCCAGCAGCGTAGGTGCGGGACTAGCGGGCGGGAATACGCAGTATTTT
TRBV7-9	-	14	TRBJ1-1	-	CASSHRVGNTEAFF	TGTGCCAGCAGCCACAGGGTGGGAAACACTGAAGCTTTCTTT
TRBV5-1	TRBD1	16	TRBJ1-2	few	CASSDSGQGNIGGYTF	TGCGCCAGCAGTGACTCCGGACAGGGTAATATTGGTGGCTACACCTTC
TRBV11-3	-	16	TRBJ2-7	once	CASSSWDLTSSYEQYF	TGTGCCAGCAGCTCGTGGGACTTAACCAGCTCCTACGAGCAGTACTTC
TRBV5-1	-	13	TRBJ1-2	-	CASSLGENYGYTF	TGCGCCAGCAGCTTGGGAGAGAACTATGGCTACACCTTC
TRBV15	-	17	TRBJ1-5	-	CATSRGYQGAPDQPQHF	TGTGCCACCAGCAGAGGATACCAAGGGGCGCCGGATCAGCCCCAGCATTTT
TRBV7-9	-	14	TRBJ1-3	-	CATKQWVSGNTIYF	TGTGCCACCAAACAGTGGGTCTCTGGAAACACCATATATTTT
TRBV29-1	-	11	TRBJ1-4	-	CSAENNEKLFF	TGCAGCGCCGAGAATAATGAAAAACTGTTTTTT
TRBV5-1	-	14	TRBJ1-4	-	CASSEGPDREKLFF	TGCGCCAGCAGCGAGGGGCCTGACAGGGAAAAACTGTTTTTT
TRBV27	-	13	TRBJ1-1	-	CAPLTAANTEAFF	TGTGCCCCTTTGACAGCCGCAAACACTGAAGCTTTCTTT
TRBV20-1	-	11	TRBJ1-2	-	CSARQPGGYTF	TGCAGTGCCCGGCAACCCGGTGGCTACACCTTC
TRBV27	-	15	TRBJ1-1	-	CASSPLRQEGTEAFF	TGTGCCAGCAGTCCCCTAAGACAGGAAGGCACTGAAGCTTTCTTT
TRBV6-5	-	12	TRBJ1-6	-	CASSYVNSPLHF	TGTGCCAGCAGTTACGTGAATTCACCCCTCCACTTT